The 23 T cell receptor beta chains below were found in one sample sequenced in a study of CD8+CD57+ T cells in acquired aplastic anemia. Template material for TCR beta VDJ and CDR3 profiling consisted of genomic DNA. TCRdb processed the reads anew with MiXCR; each CDR3 protein has one entry. The sample holds around 190,000 distinct CDR3 sequences, around 63% seen once. The sequencing input was sorted CD4+, CD8+, or CD8+CD57+ T cells (not recorded which) from PBMCs. Every receptor here comes from a human donor in good health.

The chain links TRBV7-2 to TRBJ2-3; 8 bases line up with TRBD1. The junction had 4 bases not matched to a gene; V was cut back by 1 base and J by 4 bases. The CDR3 sequence is 15 residues long. The germline gives CDR1 SGHTA, CDR2 FQGNSA. This CDR3 reads CASSLGLQGADTQYF. CDR3 in DNA: TGTGCCAGCAGCTTAGGCCTACAGGGGGCAGATACGCAGTATTTT.

This clonotype was recorded many times. The chain combines TRBV7-8 with TRBJ1-1; unclear D gene. V was clipped by 2 bases and J by 3 bases, with 10 bases between them. The CDR3 is 14 amino acids. Germline V gene lookup returns CDR1 SGHVS and CDR2 FQNEAQ. DNA of the CDR3: TGTGCCAGCAGCTTACCCGGCGGGGACACTGAAGCTTTCTTT. Encoded protein: CASSLPGGDTEAFF.

J is TRBJ1-2 and V is TRBV11-1; 7 nucleotides agree with TRBD1. This CDR3 spans 18 amino acids. Per the germline V gene, CDR1 is SGHAT and CDR2 is FQDESV (reference sequence). The junction had 14 bases not matched to a gene; V was cut back by 4 bases and J by 0 bases. CDR3 in DNA: TGTGCCAGCAGCTCGATTGTAGTTGGGACAGAGACTAACTATGGCTACACCTTC. Translating gives CASSSIVVGTETNYGYTF. The full variable domain, rest sourced from reference TRBV11-1 and TRBJ1-2, is EAEVAQSPRYKITEKSQAVAFWCDPISGHATLYWYRQILGQGPELLVQFQDESVVDDSQLPKDRFSAERLKGVDSTLKIQPAELGDSAMYLCASSSIVVGTETNYGYTFGSGTRLTVV.

The chain combines TRBV7-9 with TRBJ2-2; 9 bases are shared with TRBD2. Losses at the gene ends were 5 bases for V and 1 base for J; bases not matched to a gene: 2. The CDR3 loop spans 15 amino acids. CDR1 and CDR2 (germline): SEHNR, FQNEAQ (reference sequence). In nucleotides, the CDR3 is TGTGCCAGCAGCGGTAGCGGGGGGAACACCGGGGAGCTGTTTTTT. Its protein is CASSGSGGNTGELFF.

The genes are TRBV2 and TRBJ2-1; 8 bases are a match to TRBD1. Germline V lookup: CDR1 SNHLY, CDR2 FYNNEI. Trimming removed 6 bases from V and 10 bases from J; junction bases left unmatched: 5. CDR3 length equals 12 residues. The CDR3, as DNA: TGTGCCAGCAGAGGACAGGGCTACGAGCAGTTCTTC. This codes for CASRGQGYEQFF.

This clonotype was detected a few times. The V and J genes are TRBV24-1 and TRBJ1-5; D remains ambiguous. The CDR3 consists of 14 residues. CDR1 is KGHDR, CDR2 SFDVKD, per germline. V was clipped by 5 bases and J by 4 bases, with 11 bases between them. DNA of the CDR3: TGTGCCACCAGTGTCACCGGACCGAATCAGCCCCAGCATTTT. This gives the protein CATSVTGPNQPQHF.

This clonotype was detected many times. The chain uses TRBV7-6 and TRBJ2-3; D tentatively reads TRBD1 or TRBD2 (5 bases each). V was clipped by 5 bases and J by 3 bases, with 12 bases between them. In germline, CDR1 is SGHVS, CDR2 FNYEAQ. The CDR3 has 14 amino acids. Here the CDR3 reads CASSRDQLTDTQYF. The DNA for the CDR3 is TGTGCCAGCAGCCGGGACCAGCTAACAGATACGCAGTATTTT. Variable domain in full (rest from reference TRBV7-6 and TRBJ2-3): GAGVSQSPRYKVTKRGQDVALRCDPISGHVSLYWYRQALGQGPEFLTYFNYEAQQDKSGLPNDRFSAERPEGSISTLTIQRTEQRDSAMYRCASSRDQLTDTQYFGPGTRLTVL.

The chain couples TRBV19 to TRBJ1-6, with 9 bases identical to TRBD1. This CDR3 is 15 amino acids long. Unmatched junction bases numbered 8, after V lost 4 bases and J lost 10 bases. Germline assignment: CDR1 LNHDA and CDR2 SQIVND (reference sequence). CDR3 coding DNA: TGTGCCAGTAGTACCGGGACAGGGATTAGATCACCCCTCCACTTT. Amino acids: CASSTGTGIRSPLHF.

On this clonotype: The germline gene is not matched at one end of the junction; a read error may be the cause. The CDR3 region is CASSQQLAGTNTGELFF. The CDR3 coding sequence is TGCGCCAGCAGCCAGCAACTAGCGGGGACGAACACCGGGGAGCTGTTTTTT. V is TRBV7-9 and J is TRBJ2-2, with 10 bases identical to TRBD2. This CDR3 has 17 residues. Germline V CDR1 and CDR2: SEHNR, FQNEAQ (reference sequence).

At least ten counts were recorded for this clonotype. The V call is TRBV4-3, the J call TRBJ1-6, with D perhaps TRBD1 (6 bases). Trimming cost V 0 bases and J 4 bases, with 13 bases left between them. The CDR3 extends over 17 amino acids. The germline V gene encodes CDR1 LGHNA and CDR2 YSLEER. CDR3 region: CASSQDLPGAYNSPLHF. CDR3 coding DNA: TGCGCCAGCAGCCAAGATCTTCCAGGGGCTTATAATTCACCCCTCCACTTT.

CDR3 region: CASSLLASEQYF. CDR3 sequence (DNA): TGTGCCAGCAGCTTACTAGCATCCGAGCAGTACTTC. The V and J genes are TRBV7-9 and TRBJ2-7; D is possibly TRBD2 (5 bases). Trimming took 2 bases from V and 6 from J, leaving 8 bases between them. This CDR3 is 12 amino acids long. Germline V gene data show CDR1 as SEHNR and CDR2 as FQNEAQ (reference sequence).

The V and J genes are TRBV24-1 and TRBJ2-7, with D maybe TRBD2 (7 bases). Germline CDR1 KGHDR, CDR2 SFDVKD. With 2 bases removed from V and 5 bases from J, the gap between germline ends came to 12 bases. This CDR3 spans 14 amino acids. CDR3 protein: CATSDWRGGDEQYF. DNA for the CDR3: TGTGCCACCAGTGATTGGAGAGGGGGGGACGAGCAGTACTTC.

V usage is TRBV7-9 and J usage is TRBJ1-1; 8 bases agree with TRBD1. The CDR3 extends over 15 amino acids. Germline lookup yields CDR1 SEHNR and CDR2 FQNEAQ (reference sequence). V dropped 5 bases and J dropped 3; count of bases not matched to a gene: 8. The CDR3 loop reads CASSNGQGLHTEAFF. The CDR3 region has the DNA TGTGCCAGCAGCAACGGACAGGGCTTGCACACTGAAGCTTTCTTT.

The rearrangement links TRBV5-1 to TRBJ2-1; D possibly corresponds to TRBD2 (6 bases). V lost 4 bases and J lost 8, with 16 bases in between. This CDR3 is built from 14 residues. Germline V gives CDR1 SGHRS, CDR2 YFSETQ. The CDR3 region is CASSIRTNGDEQFF. CDR3 nucleotides: TGCGCCAGCAGCATCCGGACTAACGGGGATGAGCAGTTCTTC.

In its sample, this clonotype was seen many times. The chain recombines TRBV12-3 or TRBV12-4 with TRBJ1-1; D ambiguous. Trimming removed 2 bases from V and 6 bases from J, with 10 bases in between. CDR3 length: 13 amino acids. CDR3 amino acids: CASSLSGRSEAFF. The CDR3 nucleotides read TGTGCCAGCAGTTTATCAGGAAGGTCTGAAGCTTTCTTT.

This clonotype appeared a few times. At one end the junction does not follow the germline gene, possibly because of a read error. The gene calls are TRBV12-3 or TRBV12-4 and TRBJ1-3; D not certain. This CDR3 region has 16 residues. The CDR3 sequence is CASTSRTATSGNTVYF. CDR3 sequence (DNA): TGTGCCAGCACCTCAAGGACGGCAACCTCTGGAAACACCGTATATTTT.

The chain recombines TRBV20-1 with TRBJ1-2; the match to TRBD1 covers 8 bases. The V gene's germline CDR1 is DFQATT and CDR2 SNEGSKA (reference sequence). The V and J ends lost 3 bases and 4 bases, in that order; junction bases with no gene match: 7. The CDR3 has 14 residues. Here the CDR3 reads CSARGGQAVYGYTF. DNA for the CDR3: TGCAGTGCTAGGGGGGGACAGGCGGTCTATGGCTACACCTTC.

The gene calls are TRBV7-9 and TRBJ2-7, with 7 nucleotides matching TRBD2. Germline lookup yields CDR1 SEHNR and CDR2 FQNEAQ (reference sequence). The V and J ends lost 1 base and 1 base, in that order; junction bases with no gene match: 7. The CDR3 runs to 16 residues. The CDR3, as DNA: TGTGCCAGCAGCTTAGGTAGCTCTAGCGGATCCTACGAGCAGTACTTC. Translating it yields CASSLGSSSGSYEQYF.

About this clonotype: A read error may produce the germline difference seen at one junction end. The V gene is TRBV9, the J gene TRBJ1-2; D is undetermined. Germline loops: CDR1 SGDLS, CDR2 YYNGEE. The CDR3 has 14 amino acids. The CDR3 is CARSVGGLNYGYTF. CDR3 nucleotides: TGTGCCAGAAGCGTTGGTGGCCTGAACTATGGCTACACCTTC.

This clonotype was observed many times. This chain links TRBV7-9 with TRBJ2-2; D gene ambiguous. V lost 6 bases and J 6 bases, leaving 14 bases between the germline ends. The CDR3 has 14 residues. The germline CDR1 and CDR2 sequences are SEHNR and FQNEAQ (reference sequence). CDR3 coding DNA: TGTGCCAGCAGACTGCCGACGGCGGCCGGGGAGCTGTTTTTT. Residues: CASRLPTAAGELFF.

Concerning this clonotype itself: Given a much more abundant clone one base away, this may be a read error. The chain is built from TRBV27 and TRBJ2-1; no clear D. V was trimmed by 2 bases and J by 5 bases, leaving 7 bases between them. CDR1 and CDR2 (germline): MNHEY, SMNVEV (reference sequence). This CDR3 region has 13 residues. The CDR3 here is CASSLPKHNEQFF. As DNA, the CDR3 is TGTGCCAGCAGTTTACCGAAGCACAATGAGCAGTTCTTC.

This clonotype came up many times. This chain connects TRBV7-3 to TRBJ2-3, with TRBD2 matching over 10 bases. The CDR3 runs to 15 residues. Trimming removed 5 bases from V and 4 bases from J; junction bases left unmatched: 6. Germline V gives CDR1 SGHTA, CDR2 FQGTGA. The CDR3 is CASSTPSGSSDTQYF. The CDR3 DNA reads TGTGCCAGCAGCACCCCTAGCGGGAGTTCAGATACGCAGTATTTT.

The sample holds a few counts of this clonotype. The gene calls are TRBV4-2 and TRBJ2-1; 9 bases agree with TRBD2. Unmatched junction bases numbered 9, after V lost 1 base and J lost 8 bases. The germline CDR1 and CDR2 sequences are LGHNA and YNFKEQ. This CDR3 comprises 16 residues. CDR3 nucleotides: TGTGCCAGCAGCCAAGGAGGGACTAGCTTGTACGATGAGCAGTTCTTC. This codes for CASSQGGTSLYDEQFF.